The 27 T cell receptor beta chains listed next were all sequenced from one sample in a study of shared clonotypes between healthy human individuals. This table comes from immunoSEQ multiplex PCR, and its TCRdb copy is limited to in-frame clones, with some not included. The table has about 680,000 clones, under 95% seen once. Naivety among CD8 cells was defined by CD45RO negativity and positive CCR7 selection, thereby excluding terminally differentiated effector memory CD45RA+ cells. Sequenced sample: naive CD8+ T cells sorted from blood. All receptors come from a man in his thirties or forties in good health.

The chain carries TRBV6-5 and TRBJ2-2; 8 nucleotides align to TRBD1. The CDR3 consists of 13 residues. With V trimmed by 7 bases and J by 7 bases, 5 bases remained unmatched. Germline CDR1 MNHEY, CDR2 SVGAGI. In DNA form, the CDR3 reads TGTGCCAGCACCAGGGGGCTTAACGGGGAGCTGTTTTTT. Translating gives CASTRGLNGELFF.

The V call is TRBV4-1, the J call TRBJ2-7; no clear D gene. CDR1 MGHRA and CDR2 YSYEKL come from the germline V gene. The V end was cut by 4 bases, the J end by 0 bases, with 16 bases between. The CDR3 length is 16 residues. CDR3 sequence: CASSPAFSLRSYEQYF. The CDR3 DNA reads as TGCGCCAGCAGCCCTGCTTTCAGTCTACGCTCCTACGAGCAGTACTTC.

CDR3 nucleotide sequence: TGTGCCAGCCTAACACAGGGGATCAACGAGCAGTACTTC. This codes for CASLTQGINEQYF. V gene TRBV6-4 combines with J gene TRBJ2-7, with 7 bases matching TRBD1. With V trimmed by 8 bases and J by 5 bases, 9 bases remained unmatched. CDR1 is MRHNA, CDR2 SNTAGT, per germline. The CDR3 is made up of 13 amino acids.

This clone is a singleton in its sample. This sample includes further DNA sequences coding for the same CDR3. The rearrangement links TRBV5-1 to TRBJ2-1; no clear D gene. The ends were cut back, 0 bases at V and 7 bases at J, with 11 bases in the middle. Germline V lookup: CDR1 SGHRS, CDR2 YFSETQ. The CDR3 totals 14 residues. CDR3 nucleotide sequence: TGCGCCAGCAGCTTGGCCGGGCCCAATAATGAGCAGTTCTTC. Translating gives CASSLAGPNNEQFF.

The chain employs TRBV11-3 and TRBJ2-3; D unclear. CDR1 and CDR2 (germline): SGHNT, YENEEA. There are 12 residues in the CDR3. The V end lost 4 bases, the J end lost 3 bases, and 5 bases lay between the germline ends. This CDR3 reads CASSSETDTQYF. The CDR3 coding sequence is TGTGCCAGCAGCTCCGAAACAGATACGCAGTATTTT.

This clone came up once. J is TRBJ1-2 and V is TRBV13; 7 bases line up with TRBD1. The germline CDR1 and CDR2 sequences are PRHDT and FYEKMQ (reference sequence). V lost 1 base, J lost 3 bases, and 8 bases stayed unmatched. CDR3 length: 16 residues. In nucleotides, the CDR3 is TGTGCCAGCAGCTTAGAGCGGGGACAGTACTACTATGGCTACACCTTC. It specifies CASSLERGQYYYGYTF.

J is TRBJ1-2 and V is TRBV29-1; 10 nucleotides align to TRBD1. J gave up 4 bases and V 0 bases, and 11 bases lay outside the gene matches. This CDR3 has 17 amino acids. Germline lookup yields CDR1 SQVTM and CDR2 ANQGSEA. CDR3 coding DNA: TGCAGCGTTGAAGATCTCAACCGGGACAGGGGTCCCTATGGCTACACCTTC. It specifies CSVEDLNRDRGPYGYTF.

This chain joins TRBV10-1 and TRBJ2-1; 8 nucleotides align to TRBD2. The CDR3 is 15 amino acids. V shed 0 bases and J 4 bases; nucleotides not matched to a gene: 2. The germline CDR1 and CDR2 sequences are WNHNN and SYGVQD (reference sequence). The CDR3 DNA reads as TGCGCCAGCAGTGAGTCGGTAGCGGGATACAATGAGCAGTTCTTC. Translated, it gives CASSESVAGYNEQFF.

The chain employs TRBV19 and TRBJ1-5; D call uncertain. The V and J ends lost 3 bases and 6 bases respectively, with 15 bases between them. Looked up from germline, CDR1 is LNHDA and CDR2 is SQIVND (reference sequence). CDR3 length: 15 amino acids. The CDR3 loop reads CASSMEPRPGQPQHF. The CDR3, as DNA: TGTGCCAGTAGTATGGAGCCCCGACCGGGTCAGCCCCAGCATTTT.

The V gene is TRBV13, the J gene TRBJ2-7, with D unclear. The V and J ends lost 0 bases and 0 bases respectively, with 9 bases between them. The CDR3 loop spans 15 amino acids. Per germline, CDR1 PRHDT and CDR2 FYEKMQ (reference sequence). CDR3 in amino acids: CASSLGQALSYEQYF. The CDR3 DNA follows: TGTGCCAGCAGCTTAGGCCAGGCCCTCTCCTACGAGCAGTACTTC. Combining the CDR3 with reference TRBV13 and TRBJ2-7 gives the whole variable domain AAGVIQSPRHLIKEKRETATLKCYPIPRHDTVYWYQQGPGQDPQFLISFYEKMQSDKGSIPDRFSAQQFSDYHSELNMSSLELGDSALYFCASSLGQALSYEQYFGPGTRLTVT.

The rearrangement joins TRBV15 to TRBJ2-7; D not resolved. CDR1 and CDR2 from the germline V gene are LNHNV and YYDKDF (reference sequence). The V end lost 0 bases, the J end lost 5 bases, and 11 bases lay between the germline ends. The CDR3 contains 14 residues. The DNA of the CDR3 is TGTGCCACCAGCAGAGATCGGCTCAAGGACGAGCAGTACTTC. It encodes CATSRDRLKDEQYF. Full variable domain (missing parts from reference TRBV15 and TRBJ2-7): DAMVIQNPRYQVTQFGKPVTLSCSQTLNHNVMYWYQQKSSQAPKLLFHYYDKDFNNEADTPDNFQSRRPNTSFCFLDIRSPGLGDTAMYLCATSRDRLKDEQYFGPGTRLTVT.

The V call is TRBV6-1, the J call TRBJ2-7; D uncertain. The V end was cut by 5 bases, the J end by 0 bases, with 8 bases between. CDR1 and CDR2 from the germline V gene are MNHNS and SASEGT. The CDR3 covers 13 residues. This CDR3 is CASSLVSSYEQYF. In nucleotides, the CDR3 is TGTGCCAGCAGTCTAGTGAGCTCCTACGAGCAGTACTTC.

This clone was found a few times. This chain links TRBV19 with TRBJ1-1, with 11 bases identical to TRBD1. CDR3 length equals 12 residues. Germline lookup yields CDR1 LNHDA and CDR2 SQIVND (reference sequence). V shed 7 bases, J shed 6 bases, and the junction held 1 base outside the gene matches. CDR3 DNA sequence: TGTGCCAGTATGGGACAGGGGGCTGAAGCTTTCTTT. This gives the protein CASMGQGAEAFF.

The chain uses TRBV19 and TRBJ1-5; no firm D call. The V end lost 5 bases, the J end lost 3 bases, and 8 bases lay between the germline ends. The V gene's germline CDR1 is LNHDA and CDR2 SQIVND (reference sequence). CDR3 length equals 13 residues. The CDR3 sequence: CASSLGNNQPQHF. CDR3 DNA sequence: TGTGCCAGTAGTCTCGGGAACAATCAGCCCCAGCATTTT.

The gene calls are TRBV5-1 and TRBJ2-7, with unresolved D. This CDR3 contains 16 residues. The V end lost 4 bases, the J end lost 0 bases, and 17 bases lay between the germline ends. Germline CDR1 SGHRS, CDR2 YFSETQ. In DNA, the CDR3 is TGCGCCAGCAGCCCGCGGAGTGGGATGAGCTCCTACGAGCAGTACTTC. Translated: CASSPRSGMSSYEQYF.

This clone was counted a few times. DNA of the CDR3: TGTGCCAGCAGCGTAGATCCCGCGAACACCGGGGAGCTGTTTTTT. Translation gives CASSVDPANTGELFF. The rearrangement joins TRBV9 to TRBJ2-2; D is undetermined. The CDR3 covers 15 residues. CDR1 is SGDLS and CDR2 is YYNGEE in the germline V gene. V lost 0 bases and J 0 bases, leaving 6 bases between the germline ends.

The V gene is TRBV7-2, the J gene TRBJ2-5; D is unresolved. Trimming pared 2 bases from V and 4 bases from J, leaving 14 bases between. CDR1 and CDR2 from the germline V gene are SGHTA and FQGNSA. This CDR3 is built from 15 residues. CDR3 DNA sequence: TGTGCCAGCAGCTTACGATGGCGGATAGGAGAGACCCAGTACTTC. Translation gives CASSLRWRIGETQYF.

CDR3 loop: CASSPRQGVHEQYF. DNA of the CDR3: TGTGCCAGCTCACCACGACAGGGAGTCCACGAGCAGTACTTC. This chain uses TRBV18 with TRBJ2-7, with 7 bases fitting TRBD1. CDR3 length equals 14 residues. Trimming took 1 base from V and 5 from J; bases not matched to a gene: 5. Germline V CDR1 and CDR2: KGHSH, LQKENI.

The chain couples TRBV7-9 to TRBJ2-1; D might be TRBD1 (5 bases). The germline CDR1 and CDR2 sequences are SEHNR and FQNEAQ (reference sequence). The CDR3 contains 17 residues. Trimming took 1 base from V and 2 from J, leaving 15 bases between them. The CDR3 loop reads CASSLVAGQEAYNEQFF. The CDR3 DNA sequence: TGTGCCAGCAGCTTAGTGGCAGGGCAAGAAGCCTACAATGAGCAGTTCTTC.

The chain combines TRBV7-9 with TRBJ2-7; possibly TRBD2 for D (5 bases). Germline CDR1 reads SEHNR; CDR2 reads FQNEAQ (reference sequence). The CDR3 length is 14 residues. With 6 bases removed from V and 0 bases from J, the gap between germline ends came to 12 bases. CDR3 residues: CASSKGGYSYEQYF. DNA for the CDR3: TGTGCCAGCAGTAAAGGCGGGTACTCCTACGAGCAGTACTTC.

Here the CDR3 reads CASSELSRGNNEKLFF. The CDR3 nucleotides read TGTGCCAGCAGTGAATTGTCCAGGGGGAATAATGAAAAACTGTTTTTT. V and J are TRBV2 and TRBJ1-4; 7 nucleotides match TRBD1. CDR1 and CDR2 (germline): SNHLY, FYNNEI. The trim removed 2 bases at V and 4 bases at J, leaving 7 bases unmatched. The CDR3 length is 16 residues.

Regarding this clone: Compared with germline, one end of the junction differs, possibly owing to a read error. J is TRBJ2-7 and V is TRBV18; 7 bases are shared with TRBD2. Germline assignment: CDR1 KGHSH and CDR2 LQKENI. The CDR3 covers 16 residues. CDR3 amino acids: CASSNPAGTNQYGQYF. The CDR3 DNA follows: TGTGCCAGCTCCAACCCCGCAGGGACTAATCAATACGGGCAGTACTTC.

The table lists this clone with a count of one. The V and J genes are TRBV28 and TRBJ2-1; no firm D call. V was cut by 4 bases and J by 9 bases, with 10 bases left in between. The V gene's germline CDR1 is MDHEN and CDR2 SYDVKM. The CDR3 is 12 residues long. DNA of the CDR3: TGTGCCAGCAGTTCCACCGTGGGTGAGCAGTTCTTC. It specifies CASSSTVGEQFF.

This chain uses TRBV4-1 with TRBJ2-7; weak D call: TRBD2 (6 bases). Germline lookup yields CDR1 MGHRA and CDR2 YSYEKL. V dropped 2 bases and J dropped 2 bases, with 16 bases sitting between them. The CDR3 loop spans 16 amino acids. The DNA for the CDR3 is TGCGCCAGCAGCCAATACCCAGCGGGCTCCACCTACGAGCAGTACTTC. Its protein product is CASSQYPAGSTYEQYF.

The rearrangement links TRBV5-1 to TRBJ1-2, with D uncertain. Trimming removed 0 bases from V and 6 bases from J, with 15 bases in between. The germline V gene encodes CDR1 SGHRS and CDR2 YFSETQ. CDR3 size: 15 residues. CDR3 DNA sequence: TGCGCCAGCAGCTTGGGTCCGACGGCGGCTAATGGCTACACCTTC. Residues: CASSLGPTAANGYTF.

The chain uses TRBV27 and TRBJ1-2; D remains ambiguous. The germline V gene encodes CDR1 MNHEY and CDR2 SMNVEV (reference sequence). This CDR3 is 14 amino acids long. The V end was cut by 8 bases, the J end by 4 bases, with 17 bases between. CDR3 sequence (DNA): TGTGCCAGCTTTTCCCCGGGCAACGGCTATGGCTACACCTTC. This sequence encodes CASFSPGNGYGYTF.

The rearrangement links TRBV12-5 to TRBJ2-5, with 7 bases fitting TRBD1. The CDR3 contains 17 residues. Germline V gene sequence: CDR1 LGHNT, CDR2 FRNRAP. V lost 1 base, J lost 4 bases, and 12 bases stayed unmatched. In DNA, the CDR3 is TGTGCTAGTGGTTTGGCCGCAAGGACAGGTTGGGGAGAGACCCAGTACTTC. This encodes CASGLAARTGWGETQYF. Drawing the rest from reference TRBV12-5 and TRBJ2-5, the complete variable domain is DARVTQTPRHKVTEMGQEVTMRCQPILGHNTVFWYRQTMMQGLELLAYFRNRAPLDDSGMPKDRFSAEMPDATLATLKIQPSEPRDSAVYFCASGLAARTGWGETQYFGPGTRLLVL.